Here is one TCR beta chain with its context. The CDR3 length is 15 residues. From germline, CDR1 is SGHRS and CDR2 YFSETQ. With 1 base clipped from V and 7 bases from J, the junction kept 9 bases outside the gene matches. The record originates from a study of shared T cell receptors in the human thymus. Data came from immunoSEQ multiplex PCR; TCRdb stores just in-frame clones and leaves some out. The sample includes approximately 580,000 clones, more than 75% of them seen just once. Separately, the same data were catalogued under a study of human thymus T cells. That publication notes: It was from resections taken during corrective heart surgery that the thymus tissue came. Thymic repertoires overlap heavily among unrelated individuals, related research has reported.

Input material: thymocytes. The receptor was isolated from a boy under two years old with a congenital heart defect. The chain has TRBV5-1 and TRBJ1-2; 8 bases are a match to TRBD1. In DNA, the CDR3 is TGCGCCAGCAGCTTGCCCAGGCAGGGGGCGTTTGGCTACACCTTC. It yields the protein CASSLPRQGAFGYTF.